This T cell receptor (beta chain) derives from a study of blood T cell repertoires in COVID-19. Study-level background: Whether acute or convalescent, the COVID-19 samples came from the United States, Italy and Spain.

The data were produced by immunoSEQ multiplex PCR, yet TCRdb's version contains in-frame clones alone and is incomplete. Of over 200,000 clones detected, 83% appear once; the ten largest clones hold roughly 1.3%. This clone was seen a handful of times. While infection was still active, Seattle patients were enrolled and then followed longitudinally. Sequencing was carried out using peripheral blood. The clonotype comes from a woman in her thirties with COVID-19, enrolled during active disease.

CDR3 sequence: CASKAGGPTGELFF. The CDR3 nucleotides read TGTGCCAGTAAGGCGGGGGGCCCCACCGGGGAGCTGTTTTTT. The V and J genes are TRBV19 and TRBJ2-2; 8 bases align to TRBD2. This CDR3 is built from 14 residues. V shed 7 bases and J 4 bases; nucleotides not matched to a gene: 5. The germline gives CDR1 LNHDA, CDR2 SQIVND (reference sequence).